These 5 T cell receptor beta chains were all obtained from the same sample, sequenced in a study of cytotoxic CD8 clonotypes in ibrutinib-treated CLL. Profiled with immunoSEQ multiplex PCR; TCRdb holds only in-frame clones, not every one. The sample contains 70,000 to 85,000 clones, over 75% of which appear only once. This specimen consisted of PBMCs, obtained at disease progression, from a patient treated with ibrutinib. These receptors were collected from a human donor with chronic lymphocytic leukemia.

This clone was seen only once. This chain joins TRBV7-6 and TRBJ2-7, with 7 bases aligning to TRBD2. Germline-derived CDR1 and CDR2 are SGHVS and FNYEAQ. CDR3 length: 13 residues. V shed 1 base, J shed 5 bases, and the junction held 2 bases outside the gene matches. The CDR3 coding sequence is TGTGCCAGCAGCTTAGTTGGGGGGGACGAGCAGTACTTC. Translating it yields CASSLVGGDEQYF.

CDR3 residues: CASSRSGLGDYEQYF. The DNA of the CDR3 is TGTGCCAGCAGCCGATCGGGACTTGGGGACTACGAGCAGTACTTC. This sequence joins TRBV7-3 and TRBJ2-7, with D maybe TRBD2 (6 bases). The CDR3 length is 15 residues. Germline loops: CDR1 SGHTA, CDR2 FQGTGA. Trimming took off 5 bases at V and 3 bases at J, with 17 bases between the two ends.

The V and J genes are TRBV5-1 and TRBJ2-5; 7 bases agree with TRBD1. With V trimmed by 0 bases and J by 2 bases, 1 base remained unmatched. This CDR3 is built from 14 residues. The V gene's germline CDR1 is SGHRS and CDR2 YFSETQ. CDR3 DNA sequence: TGCGCCAGCAGCTTGGTACAGGGGCAAGAGACCCAGTACTTC. The encoded protein is CASSLVQGQETQYF. The whole variable domain, filled in from reference TRBV5-1 and TRBJ2-5, reads KAGVTQTPRYLIKTRGQQVTLSCSPISGHRSVSWYQQTPGQGLQFLFEYFSETQRNKGNFPGRFSGRQFSNSRSEMNVSTLELGDSALYLCASSLVQGQETQYFGPGTRLLVL.

J is TRBJ1-2 and V is TRBV30; unclear D gene. CDR1 is GTSNPN and CDR2 is SVGIG in the germline V gene (reference sequence). This CDR3 has 14 residues. V lost 4 bases, J lost 5 bases, and 17 bases lay in between. In nucleotides, the CDR3 is TGTGCCTGGAAGATAGTTCCCACAACTTATGGCTACACCTTC. Translated, it gives CAWKIVPTTYGYTF.

The V gene is TRBV10-1, the J gene TRBJ1-1; D ambiguous. The V end was cut by 3 bases, the J end by 1 base, with 12 bases between. This CDR3 spans 15 amino acids. Germline V lookup: CDR1 WNHNN, CDR2 SYGVQD (reference sequence). In DNA, the CDR3 is TGCGCCAGCAGTGATTCCGGATTTAGGAACACTGAAGCTTTCTTT. Protein product: CASSDSGFRNTEAFF.